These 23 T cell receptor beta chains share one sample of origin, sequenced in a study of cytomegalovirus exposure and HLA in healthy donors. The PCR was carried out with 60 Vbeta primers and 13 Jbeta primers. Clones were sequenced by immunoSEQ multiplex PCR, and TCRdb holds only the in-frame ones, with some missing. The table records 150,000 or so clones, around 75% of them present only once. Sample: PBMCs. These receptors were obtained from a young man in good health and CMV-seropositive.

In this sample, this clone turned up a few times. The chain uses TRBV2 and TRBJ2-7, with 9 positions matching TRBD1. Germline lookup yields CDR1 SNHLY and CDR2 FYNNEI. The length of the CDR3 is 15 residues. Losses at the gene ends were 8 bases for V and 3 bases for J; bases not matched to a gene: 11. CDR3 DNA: TGTGCCAGCTGGTCCCCGGGACAGGGAAGCTACGAGCAGTACGTC. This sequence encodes CASWSPGQGSYEQYV.

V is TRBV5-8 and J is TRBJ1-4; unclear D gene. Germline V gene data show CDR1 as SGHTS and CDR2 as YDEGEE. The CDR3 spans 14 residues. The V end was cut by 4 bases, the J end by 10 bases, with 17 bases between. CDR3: CASSPDSPRGKLFF. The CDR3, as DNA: TGTGCCAGCAGCCCGGACTCCCCCCGGGGAAAACTGTTTTTT.

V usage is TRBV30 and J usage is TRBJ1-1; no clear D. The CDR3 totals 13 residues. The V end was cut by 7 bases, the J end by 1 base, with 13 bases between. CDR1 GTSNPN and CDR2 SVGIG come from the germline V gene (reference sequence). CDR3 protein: CASRRLGNTEAFF. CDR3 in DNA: TGTGCCTCCCGTCGACTGGGGAACACTGAAGCTTTCTTT.

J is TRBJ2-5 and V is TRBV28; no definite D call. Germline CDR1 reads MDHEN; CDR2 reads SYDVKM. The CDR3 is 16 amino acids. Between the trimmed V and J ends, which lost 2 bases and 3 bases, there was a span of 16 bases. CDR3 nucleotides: TGTGCCAGCAGTTTAGGGCGTCACTTTTTAAAAGAGACCCAGTACTTC. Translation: CASSLGRHFLKETQYF.

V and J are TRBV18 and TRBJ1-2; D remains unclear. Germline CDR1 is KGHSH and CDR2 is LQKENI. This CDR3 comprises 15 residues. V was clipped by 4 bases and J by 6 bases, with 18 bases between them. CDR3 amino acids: CASSRSAGNEDGYTF. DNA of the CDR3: TGTGCCAGCTCACGGAGCGCCGGGAACGAGGATGGCTACACCTTC.

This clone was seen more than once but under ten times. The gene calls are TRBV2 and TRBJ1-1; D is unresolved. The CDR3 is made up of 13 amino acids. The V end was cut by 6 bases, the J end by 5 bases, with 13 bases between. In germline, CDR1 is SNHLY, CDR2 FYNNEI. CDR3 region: CASSAALRTEAFF. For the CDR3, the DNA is TGTGCCAGCAGCGCGGCCCTTCGGACTGAAGCTTTCTTT.

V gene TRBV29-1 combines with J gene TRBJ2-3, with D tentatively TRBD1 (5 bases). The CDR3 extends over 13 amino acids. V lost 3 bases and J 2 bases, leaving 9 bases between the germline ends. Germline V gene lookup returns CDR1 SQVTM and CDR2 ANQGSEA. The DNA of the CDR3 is TGCAGCGTTGACGAGACAGCCACAGATACGCAGTATTTT. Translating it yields CSVDETATDTQYF.

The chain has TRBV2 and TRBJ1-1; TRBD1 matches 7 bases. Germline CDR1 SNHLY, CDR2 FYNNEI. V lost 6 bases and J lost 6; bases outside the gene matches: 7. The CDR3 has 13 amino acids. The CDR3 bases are TGTGCCAGCAGACAGGGGTCGAGGCCTGAAGCTTTCTTT. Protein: CASRQGSRPEAFF.

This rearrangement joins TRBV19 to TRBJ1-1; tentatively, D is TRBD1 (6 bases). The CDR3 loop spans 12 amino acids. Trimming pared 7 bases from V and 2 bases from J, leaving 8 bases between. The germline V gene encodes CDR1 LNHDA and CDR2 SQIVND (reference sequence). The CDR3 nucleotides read TGTGCCAGTAACAGGGCCAACACTGAAGCTTTCTTT. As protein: CASNRANTEAFF.

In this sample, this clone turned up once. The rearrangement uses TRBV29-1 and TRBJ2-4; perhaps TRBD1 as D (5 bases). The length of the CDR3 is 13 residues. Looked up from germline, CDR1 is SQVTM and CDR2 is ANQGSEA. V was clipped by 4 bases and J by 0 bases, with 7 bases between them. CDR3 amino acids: CSVGDRAKNIQYF. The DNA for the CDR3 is TGCAGCGTTGGCGACAGAGCCAAAAACATTCAGTACTTC.

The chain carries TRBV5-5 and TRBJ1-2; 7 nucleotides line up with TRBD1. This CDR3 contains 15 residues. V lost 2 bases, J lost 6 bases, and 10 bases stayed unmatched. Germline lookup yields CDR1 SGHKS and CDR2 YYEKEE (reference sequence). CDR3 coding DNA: TGTGCCAGCAGCTTTTTAGGGACAGAGTCCAATGGCTACACCTTC. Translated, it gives CASSFLGTESNGYTF. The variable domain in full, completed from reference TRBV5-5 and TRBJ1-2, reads DAGVTQSPTHLIKTRGQQVTLRCSPISGHKSVSWYQQVLGQGPQFIFQYYEKEERGRGNFPDRFSARQFPNYSSELNVNALLLGDSALYLCASSFLGTESNGYTFGSGTRLTVV.

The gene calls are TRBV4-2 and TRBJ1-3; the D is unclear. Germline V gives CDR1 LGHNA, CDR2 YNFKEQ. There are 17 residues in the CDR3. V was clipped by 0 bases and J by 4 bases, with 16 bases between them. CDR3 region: CASSQDLGAMAGNTIYF. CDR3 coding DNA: TGTGCCAGCAGCCAAGATTTGGGCGCAATGGCAGGAAACACCATATATTTT.

The CDR3 DNA sequence: TGTGCCAGCAGCCCCCGGGTGGGGGGGGTGAATGAGCAGTTCTTC. Its translation: CASSPRVGGVNEQFF. This chain joins TRBV6-6 and TRBJ2-1; 7 bases are shared with TRBD2. CDR1 is MNHNY and CDR2 is SVGAGI in the germline V gene (reference sequence). The CDR3 contains 15 residues. The J segment lost 7 bases and the V segment lost 6 bases, leaving 12 bases of the junction unmatched.

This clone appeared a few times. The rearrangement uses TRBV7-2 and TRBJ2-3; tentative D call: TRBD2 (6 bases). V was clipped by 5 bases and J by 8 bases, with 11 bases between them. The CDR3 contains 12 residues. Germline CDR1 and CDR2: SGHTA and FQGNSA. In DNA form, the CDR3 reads TGTGCCAGCAGCCTTAGCGGTTCTACGCAGTATTTT. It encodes CASSLSGSTQYF.

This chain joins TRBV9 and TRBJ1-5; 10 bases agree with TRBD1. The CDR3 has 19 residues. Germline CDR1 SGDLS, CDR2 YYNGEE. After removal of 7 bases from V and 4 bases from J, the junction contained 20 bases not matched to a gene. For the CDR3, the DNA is TGTGCCAGCGAGCGTTTACTGGCGGGGACAGGGGAGGGTAATCAGCCCCAGCATTTT. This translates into CASERLLAGTGEGNQPQHF.

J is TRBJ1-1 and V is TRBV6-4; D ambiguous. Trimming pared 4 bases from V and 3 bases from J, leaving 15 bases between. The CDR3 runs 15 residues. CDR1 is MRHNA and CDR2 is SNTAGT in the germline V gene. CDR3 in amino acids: CASSVETWRDTEAFF. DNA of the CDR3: TGTGCCAGCAGTGTAGAGACTTGGCGGGACACTGAAGCTTTCTTT.

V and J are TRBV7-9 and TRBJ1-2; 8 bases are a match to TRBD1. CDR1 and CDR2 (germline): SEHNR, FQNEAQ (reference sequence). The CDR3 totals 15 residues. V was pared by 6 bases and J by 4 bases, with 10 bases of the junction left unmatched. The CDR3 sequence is CASRRRQGRTYGYTF. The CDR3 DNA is TGTGCCAGCAGGAGAAGACAGGGGAGAACCTATGGCTACACCTTC.

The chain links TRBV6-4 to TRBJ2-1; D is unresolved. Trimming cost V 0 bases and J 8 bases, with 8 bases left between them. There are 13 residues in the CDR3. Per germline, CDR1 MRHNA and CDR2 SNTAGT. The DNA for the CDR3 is TGTGCCAGCAGTGACTCGGAAAGCGATGAGCAGTTCTTC. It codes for CASSDSESDEQFF.

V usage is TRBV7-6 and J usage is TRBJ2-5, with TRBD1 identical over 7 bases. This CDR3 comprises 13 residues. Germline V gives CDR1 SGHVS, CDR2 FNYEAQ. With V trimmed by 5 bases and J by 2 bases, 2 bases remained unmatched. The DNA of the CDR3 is TGTGCCAGCAGCCCGGGACAGCAAGAGACCCAGTACTTC. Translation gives CASSPGQQETQYF.

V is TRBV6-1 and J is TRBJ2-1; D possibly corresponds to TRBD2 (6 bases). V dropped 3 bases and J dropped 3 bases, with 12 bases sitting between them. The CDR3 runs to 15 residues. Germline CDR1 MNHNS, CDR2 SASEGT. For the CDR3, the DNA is TGTGCCAGCAGTGAGTGGGGGGATAGCTACAATGAGCAGTTCTTC. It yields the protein CASSEWGDSYNEQFF.

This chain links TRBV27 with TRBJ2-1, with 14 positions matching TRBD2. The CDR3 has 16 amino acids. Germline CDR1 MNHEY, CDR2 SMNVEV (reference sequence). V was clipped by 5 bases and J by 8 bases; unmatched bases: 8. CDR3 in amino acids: CASSTPGLAGAYEQFF. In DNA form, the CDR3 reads TGTGCCAGCAGTACCCCGGGACTAGCGGGAGCCTATGAGCAGTTCTTC.

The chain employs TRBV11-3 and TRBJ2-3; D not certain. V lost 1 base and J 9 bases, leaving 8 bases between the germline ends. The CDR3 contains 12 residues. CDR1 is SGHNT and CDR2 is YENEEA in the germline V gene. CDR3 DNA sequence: TGTGCCAGCAGCTTAGGTTCAATGACGCAGTATTTT. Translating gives CASSLGSMTQYF. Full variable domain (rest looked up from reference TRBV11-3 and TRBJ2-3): EAGVVQSPRYKIIEKKQPVAFWCNPISGHNTLYWYLQNLGQGPELLIRYENEEAVDDSQLPKDRFSAERLKGVDSTLKIQPAELGDSAVYLCASSLGSMTQYFGPGTRLTVL.

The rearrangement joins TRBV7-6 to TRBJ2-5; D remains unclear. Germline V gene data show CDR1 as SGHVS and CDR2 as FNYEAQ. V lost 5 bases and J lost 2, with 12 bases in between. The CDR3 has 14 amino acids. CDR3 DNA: TGTGCCAGCAGCCCCATTGAGAGGCAAGAGACCCAGTACTTC. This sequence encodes CASSPIERQETQYF.